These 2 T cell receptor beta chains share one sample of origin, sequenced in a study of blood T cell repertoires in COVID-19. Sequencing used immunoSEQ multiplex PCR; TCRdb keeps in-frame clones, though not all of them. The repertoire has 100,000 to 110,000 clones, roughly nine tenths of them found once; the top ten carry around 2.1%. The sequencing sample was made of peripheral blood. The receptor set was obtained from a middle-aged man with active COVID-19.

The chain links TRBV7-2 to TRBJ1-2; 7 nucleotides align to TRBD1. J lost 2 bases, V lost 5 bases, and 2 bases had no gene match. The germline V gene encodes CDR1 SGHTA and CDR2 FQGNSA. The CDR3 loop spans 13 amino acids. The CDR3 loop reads CASSPGQNYGYTF. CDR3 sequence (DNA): TGTGCCAGCAGCCCGGGACAGAACTATGGCTACACCTTC.

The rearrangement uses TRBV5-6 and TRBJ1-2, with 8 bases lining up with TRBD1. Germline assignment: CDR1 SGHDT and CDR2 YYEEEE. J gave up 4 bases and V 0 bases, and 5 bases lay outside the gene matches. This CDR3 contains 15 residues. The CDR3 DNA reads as TGTGCCAGCAGCTTGGCAGACAGGGGCTCCTATGGCTACACCTTC. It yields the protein CASSLADRGSYGYTF.